The 23 T cell receptor beta chains listed next were all sequenced from one sample in a study of T-cell reconstitution after alpha-beta-depleted transplantation in children. TCRbeta library preparation incorporated unique molecular identifiers. TCRdb independently ran MiXCR on the PCR reads; one entry per CDR3 protein. The sample consists of about 90,000 distinct CDR3 sequences, about 14% of them appearing once. This specimen was PBMCs, mostly from graft donor cells, taken 180 days after TCRalphabeta/CD19-depleted stem cell transplant. The receptors shown here come from a male patient aged 2-15 years who had a stem cell transplant for acute lymphoblastic leukemia, so the T cells may come from the graft donor.

The CDR3 region has the DNA TGCGCCAGCAGCTTCGGTAGGGGGGGCCTCATAAACATTCAGTACTTC. This encodes CASSFGRGGLINIQYF. The rearrangement joins TRBV5-1 to TRBJ2-4, with D possibly being TRBD2 (7 bases). V lost 2 bases to trimming and J lost 6 bases, with 18 bases between them. The CDR3 contains 16 residues. CDR1 is SGHRS and CDR2 is YFSETQ in the germline V gene.

This clonotype was seen at least ten times. The chain joins TRBV7-2 to TRBJ2-4, with 10 nucleotides matching TRBD1. J lost 1 base, V lost 4 bases, and 1 base had no gene match. The CDR3 sequence is 15 residues long. The V gene's germline CDR1 is SGHTA and CDR2 FQGNSA. Here the CDR3 DNA reads TGTGCCAGCAGCTGGGGACAGGGGGCCAAAAACATTCAGTACTTC. Amino acid sequence: CASSWGQGAKNIQYF.

This clonotype came up many times. This sequence joins TRBV12-3 or TRBV12-4 and TRBJ1-3; no clear D. The CDR3 extends over 16 amino acids. Trimming shortened V by 7 bases and J by 4 bases, and 20 bases separated the two germline ends. Here the CDR3 reads CASKPPRSTGGNTIYF. CDR3 DNA sequence: TGTGCCAGCAAACCGCCCCGGTCTACTGGCGGAAACACCATATATTTT.

This chain joins TRBV6-1 and TRBJ2-7; 7 bases agree with TRBD1. The CDR3 consists of 13 residues. Germline lookup yields CDR1 MNHNS and CDR2 SASEGT. The V gene end was trimmed by 7 bases and the J gene end by 0 bases; junction bases not matched to a gene: 3. The CDR3 sequence: CASKGAPSYEQYF. The DNA for the CDR3 is TGTGCCAGCAAGGGGGCTCCCTCCTACGAGCAGTACTTC.

The rearrangement joins TRBV12-3 or TRBV12-4 to TRBJ2-2, with 7 positions matching TRBD1. The CDR3 length is 16 residues. V lost 3 bases and J lost 1; bases outside the gene matches: 5. CDR3 sequence (DNA): TGTGCCAGCAGTTTTCGAAGACAGGGGAACACCGGGGAGCTGTTTTTT. It specifies CASSFRRQGNTGELFF.

The gene calls are TRBV5-1 and TRBJ2-7, with TRBD2 matching 8 bases. TRBJ2-5 matches the DNA end more closely, so the J call is doubtful. Germline CDR1 is SGHRS and CDR2 is YFSETQ. The CDR3 loop spans 15 amino acids. This chain's CDR3 is CASSQGTSQYETQYF. The CDR3, as DNA: TGCGCCAGCAGCCAGGGGACTAGTCAGTATGAGACCCAGTACTTC.

This clonotype was counted a few times. The rearrangement links TRBV12-3 or TRBV12-4 to TRBJ2-3; D is perhaps TRBD1 (5 bases). The CDR3 has 16 amino acids. The V gene lost 7 bases and the J gene lost 0 bases, with 17 bases spanning the gap. CDR3 region: CASTLGSRASTDTQYF. DNA for the CDR3: TGTGCCAGCACCTTAGGAAGCAGGGCTAGCACAGATACGCAGTATTTT.

This clonotype was seen only a few times. J is TRBJ2-7 and V is TRBV5-1, with D possibly being TRBD2 (6 bases). CDR3 size: 12 residues. Germline V gene lookup returns CDR1 SGHRS and CDR2 YFSETQ. V was clipped by 3 bases and J by 7 bases, with 11 bases between them. The CDR3 nucleotides are TGCGCCAGCAGCTGGGACGGGGGTGAGCAGTACTTC. Its protein is CASSWDGGEQYF.

In its sample, this clonotype was seen a few times. This chain connects TRBV5-1 to TRBJ2-7; 10 bases fit TRBD2. The V gene end was trimmed by 4 bases and the J gene end by 4 bases; junction bases not matched to a gene: 11. The length of the CDR3 is 16 residues. Germline assignment: CDR1 SGHRS and CDR2 YFSETQ. The CDR3 DNA is TGCGCCAGCAGCCCCTCCGTAAGCGGGGGGGGGTACGAGCAGTACTTC. Translating it yields CASSPSVSGGGYEQYF.

This clonotype was recorded at least ten times. This rearrangement joins TRBV2 to TRBJ2-5; either TRBD1 or TRBD2 may supply D (5 bases each). With 6 bases removed from V and 4 bases from J, the gap between germline ends came to 18 bases. The CDR3 is 15 residues long. Germline V lookup: CDR1 SNHLY, CDR2 FYNNEI. The CDR3 region is CASRRVEGQGETQYF. The CDR3 nucleotides are TGTGCCAGCAGGAGAGTCGAGGGGCAGGGAGAGACCCAGTACTTC.

The rearrangement uses TRBV4-1 and TRBJ2-5; a possible D gene is TRBD2 (6 bases). The CDR3 length is 19 residues. V dropped 1 base and J dropped 7 bases, with 28 bases sitting between them. Germline V gene sequence: CDR1 MGHRA, CDR2 YSYEKL. The CDR3 is CASSQVGFSRGDPWGTQYF. CDR3 nucleotides: TGCGCCAGCAGCCAAGTTGGATTCTCGCGGGGAGACCCGTGGGGGACCCAGTACTTC.

The chain links TRBV20-1 to TRBJ2-4; maybe TRBD1 (6 bases). CDR3 length: 12 amino acids. The V gene lost 2 bases and the J gene lost 6 bases, with 8 bases spanning the gap. Germline V lookup: CDR1 DFQATT, CDR2 SNEGSKA (reference sequence). The CDR3 DNA is TGCAGTGCTAGATTGGACAGAAACATTCAGTACTTC. Protein: CSARLDRNIQYF.

The chain joins TRBV4-3 to TRBJ2-2, with 8 positions matching TRBD2. This CDR3 is built from 16 residues. The junction had 9 bases not matched to a gene; V was cut back by 5 bases and J by 4 bases. Germline V gene lookup returns CDR1 LGHNA and CDR2 YSLEER. As DNA, the CDR3 is TGCGCCAGCAGCTCACCGGGGGGGACCTCCACCGGGGAGCTGTTTTTT. Amino acid sequence: CASSSPGGTSTGELFF.

This clonotype was detected only a few times. The chain joins TRBV3-1 to TRBJ1-1; D remains unclear. CDR1 is LGHDT, CDR2 YNNKEL, per germline (reference sequence). Trimming cost V 8 bases and J 7 bases, with 17 bases left between them. There are 13 residues in the CDR3. CDR3 nucleotide sequence: TGTGCCAGCCGGTGGAGCTTAGGAGATGAAGCTTTCTTT. Translated, it gives CASRWSLGDEAFF.

This clonotype was picked up a small number of times. This chain uses TRBV5-5 with TRBJ2-5, with 7 bases that match TRBD2. The CDR3 is made up of 16 amino acids. The junction had 9 bases not matched to a gene; V was cut back by 4 bases and J by 0 bases. CDR1 and CDR2 (germline): SGHKS, YYEKEE (reference sequence). CDR3 sequence: CASSPREAMYQETQYF. The DNA of the CDR3 is TGTGCCAGCAGCCCCCGGGAGGCTATGTACCAAGAGACCCAGTACTTC.

The chain is built from TRBV29-1 and TRBJ2-1, with D tentatively TRBD2 (6 bases). The V gene lost 6 bases and the J gene lost 5 bases, with 17 bases spanning the gap. The CDR3 extends over 14 amino acids. The germline CDR1 and CDR2 sequences are SQVTM and ANQGSEA. For the CDR3, the DNA is TGCAGCGTATTGACTAGTCGGAACGACAATGAGCAGTTCTTC. Translation: CSVLTSRNDNEQFF.

The chain recombines TRBV29-1 with TRBJ1-1; D is uncertain. In germline, CDR1 is SQVTM, CDR2 ANQGSEA. V was pared by 4 bases and J by 0 bases, with 12 bases between. The CDR3 sequence is 14 residues long. CDR3 region: CSVVETSMNTEAFF. CDR3 nucleotides: TGCAGCGTTGTGGAGACCTCCATGAACACTGAAGCTTTCTTT.

This clonotype was seen more than once but under ten times. The chain employs TRBV5-1 and TRBJ2-7; a weak D match, TRBD2 (7 bases). Trimming took off 4 bases at V and 4 bases at J, with 15 bases between the two ends. The CDR3 length is 14 residues. In germline, CDR1 is SGHRS, CDR2 YFSETQ. CDR3 in amino acids: CASSLTAGAYEQYF. CDR3 nucleotide sequence: TGCGCCAGCAGCCTCACTGCGGGGGCGTACGAGCAGTACTTC.

The gene calls are TRBV11-2 and TRBJ2-1, with 10 bases lining up with TRBD2. The CDR3 runs 15 residues. The germline V gene encodes CDR1 SGHAT and CDR2 FQNNGV. Germline trimming cut 4 bases from V and 6 bases from J; bases unmatched to any gene: 6. CDR3: CASSSLAGRGNEQFF. The CDR3 DNA is TGTGCCAGCAGCTCACTAGCGGGAAGGGGCAATGAGCAGTTCTTC. Using reference TRBV11-2 and TRBJ2-1 for the parts outside the CDR3, the full variable domain is EAGVAQSPRYKIIEKRQSVAFWCNPISGHATLYWYQQILGQGPKLLIQFQNNGVVDDSQLPKDRFSAERLKGVDSTLKIQPAKLEDSAVYLCASSSLAGRGNEQFFGPGTRLTVL.

This clonotype appeared a few times. The V and J genes are TRBV7-2 and TRBJ1-3, with D perhaps TRBD1 (5 bases). This CDR3 contains 15 residues. The germline V and J ends were trimmed by 0 bases and 4 bases, with 10 bases remaining between them. Germline V gene lookup returns CDR1 SGHTA and CDR2 FQGNSA. CDR3: CASSLAGGVGNTIYF. CDR3 DNA: TGTGCCAGCAGCTTAGCGGGGGGGGTCGGAAACACCATATATTTT. The full variable domain, its missing parts supplied by reference TRBV7-2 and TRBJ1-3, is GAGVSQSPSNKVTEKGKDVELRCDPISGHTALYWYRQSLGQGLEFLIYFQGNSAPDKSGLPSDRFSAERTGGSVSTLTIQRTQQEDSAVYLCASSLAGGVGNTIYFGEGSWLTVV.

The chain employs TRBV7-2 and TRBJ1-5, with 8 bases lining up with TRBD1. Germline assignment: CDR1 SGHTA and CDR2 FQGNSA. The CDR3 length is 16 residues. V dropped 5 bases and J dropped 3; count of bases not matched to a gene: 9. The CDR3 spells CASSPLDRATNQPQHF. CDR3 coding DNA: TGTGCCAGCAGCCCCTTGGACAGGGCAACCAATCAGCCCCAGCATTTT.

This clonotype was seen many times. V and J are TRBV6-5 and TRBJ2-2; D is unclear. Trimming pared 2 bases from V and 6 bases from J, leaving 16 bases between. CDR1 is MNHEY, CDR2 SVGAGI, per germline. The CDR3 spans 16 residues. The CDR3 DNA reads as TGTGCCAGCAGTTACCGGTCGGCGGTCGAGTCCGGGGAGCTGTTTTTT. Its protein product is CASSYRSAVESGELFF.

Only a few counts were recorded for this clonotype. The rearrangement links TRBV29-1 to TRBJ1-1, with 11 bases aligning to TRBD1. The CDR3 has 13 amino acids. Germline V CDR1 and CDR2: SQVTM, ANQGSEA. V trimming: 7 bases; J trimming: 7 bases; junction bases outside the gene matches: 8. CDR3 loop: CSALRTGGFEAFF. In nucleotides, the CDR3 is TGCAGCGCTCTAAGGACAGGGGGCTTTGAAGCTTTCTTT.